Below are 2 T cell receptor beta chains sequenced from a single sample in a study of cytomegalovirus exposure and HLA in healthy donors. The primer mix had 60 Vbeta and 13 Jbeta primers. Clones were read by immunoSEQ multiplex PCR, and TCRdb kept only the in-frame ones, dropping some. The sample holds about 100,000 clones, about four fifths seen once. Sequenced input: PBMCs. These receptors all stem from a woman in her 70s in good health and CMV-seropositive.

This clone was counted a few times. The chain recombines TRBV7-2 with TRBJ2-3; TRBD2 aligns across 7 bases. CDR1 and CDR2 from the germline V gene are SGHTA and FQGNSA. The CDR3 sequence is 13 residues long. The J segment lost 6 bases and the V segment lost 2 bases, leaving 2 bases of the junction unmatched. The DNA for the CDR3 is TGTGCCAGCAGCTTACCCGGGGGGGATACGCAGTATTTT. Encoded protein: CASSLPGGDTQYF.

CDR3 in amino acids: CASSSGKYNEQFF. The CDR3 bases are TGTGCCAGCAGTAGCGGGAAGTACAATGAGCAGTTCTTC. The chain links TRBV28 to TRBJ2-1; 7 bases line up with TRBD2. The CDR3 consists of 13 residues. V lost 5 bases to trimming and J lost 4 bases; unmatched junction nucleotides: 2. Looked up from germline, CDR1 is MDHEN and CDR2 is SYDVKM. The whole variable domain, filled in from reference TRBV28 and TRBJ2-1, reads DVKVTQSSRYLVKRTGEKVFLECVQDMDHENMFWYRQDPGLGLRLIYFSYDVKMKEKGDIPEGYSVSREKKERFSLILESASTNQTSMYLCASSSGKYNEQFFGPGTRLTVL.